The present TCR beta chain was sequenced within a study of T-cell memory formation after mild COVID-19. The study's findings and limits: Later expanders leaned toward CD4+, whereas clones contracting from day 15 to 85 were balanced CD4/CD8.

This clonotype has only a few counts. Its antigen is unknown. TCRdb passed the 5' RACE reads through MiXCR, listing each CDR3 protein once. This sample has roughly 120,000 distinct CDR3 sequences; about 24% occur once, and the top ten carry approximately 41%. There are 14 residues in the CDR3. In germline, CDR1 is SGHVS, CDR2 FQNEAQ. Trimming took 5 bases from V and 2 from J, leaving 12 bases between them. The TCR originated in a young man who had mild COVID-19 (a few samples of this study predate the infection). Cell type and time point are not known. The sequencing sample was made of PBMCs or a T cell subset sorted from them (not recorded which). This chain uses TRBV7-8 with TRBJ2-5; D may correspond to TRBD1 or TRBD2 (7 bases each). The CDR3 loop reads CASSQGGPQETQYF. CDR3 in DNA: TGTGCCAGCAGCCAGGGGGGGCCTCAAGAGACCCAGTACTTC.